These T cell receptor beta chains were read from a single sample in a study of response to subunit inactivated influenza vaccine. TCRdb independently ran MiXCR on the RT-PCR reads; one entry per CDR3 protein. Among about 620,000 distinct CDR3 sequences listed, around 11% were seen once. The data were also submitted as part of a second study, on T cells expressing NK-cell markers.

The sample consisted of PBMCs from blood, taken on the day of vaccination. All receptors derive from a man aged 45 to 65 who received an inactivated influenza vaccine. Each CDR3 is given with its conserved first and last residue. The D gene is left open where the match is weak. Not every row has a clone size; where given, it reads once, few, many or a size class.

d_call clone_size j_call v_call cdr3_aa cdr3_nt
TRBD2 - TRBJ2-2 TRBV4-3 CASSQDPSGSTGELFF TGCGCCAGCAGCCAAGATCCCAGCGGGAGCACCGGGGAGCTGTTTTTT
- few TRBJ2-1 TRBV28 CASSLPRWRTVLYNEQFF TGTGCCAGCAGTTTACCCCGTTGGAGGACCGTCCTCTACAATGAGCAGTTCTTC
TRBD1 - TRBJ1-1 TRBV5-1 CASSSQGDTEAFF TGCGCCAGCAGCTCACAGGGGGACACTGAAGCTTTCTTT
TRBD1 many TRBJ2-7 TRBV5-1 CASSADRGSDEQYF TGCGCCAGCAGCGCAGACAGGGGTAGCGACGAGCAGTACTTC
- - TRBJ2-3 TRBV5-6 CASSLMAGASAFTDTQYF TGTGCCAGCAGCTTGATGGCTGGTGCTAGCGCCTTCACAGATACGCAGTATTTT
- - TRBJ2-7 TRBV6-1 CASSPLVGTYEQYF TGTGCCAGCAGTCCCCTGGTAGGGACCTACGAGCAGTACTTC
- - TRBJ2-1 TRBV11-2 CASSFLQTYNEQFF TGTGCCAGCAGCTTTCTCCAGACCTACAATGAGCAGTTCTTC
TRBD1 few TRBJ1-2 TRBV4-1 CASSQVVAGGNGGYTF TGCGCCAGCAGCCAAGTCGTGGCAGGGGGCAATGGTGGCTACACCTTC
- - TRBJ2-1 TRBV12-3/TRBV12-4 CASSISYNNEQFF TGTGCCAGCAGTATAAGCTATAACAATGAGCAGTTCTTC
- - TRBJ2-7 TRBV10-3 CASLDIGNYEQYF TGTGCCTCCTTGGATATAGGAAACTACGAGCAGTACTTC
- - TRBJ2-6 TRBV18 CASSPLRGELGANVLTF TGTGCCAGCTCACCTCTGCGCGGGGAGTTGGGGGCCAACGTCCTGACTTTC
- many TRBJ2-7 TRBV7-9 CASSLHGTYEQYF TGTGCCAGCAGCTTGCACGGAACCTACGAGCAGTACTTC
- many TRBJ2-7 TRBV4-3 CASSHSDSESYEQYF TGCGCCAGCAGCCACTCGGACAGCGAGTCCTACGAGCAGTACTTC
TRBD2 - TRBJ2-2 TRBV24-1 CATSDHTRTSGSNTGELFF TGTGCCACCAGTGACCATACTCGGACTAGCGGGTCAAACACCGGGGAGCTGTTTTTT
- - TRBJ2-1 TRBV6-5 CASSYTDGLNNEQFF TGTGCCAGCAGTTACACCGACGGACTGAACAATGAGCAGTTCTTC
- - TRBJ2-3 TRBV3-1 CASSQRGLDTQYF TGTGCCAGCAGCCAAAGGGGCTTGGATACGCAGTATTTT
TRBD2 many TRBJ2-1 TRBV19 CASSKLVAGAPGEQFF TGTGCCAGTAGTAAGTTGGTAGCGGGAGCCCCTGGGGAGCAGTTCTTC
- - TRBJ1-1 TRBV6-1 CASSRPAGREAFF TGTGCCAGCAGTAGGCCGGCGGGGCGGGAAGCTTTCTTT
TRBD1 - TRBJ2-1 TRBV20-1 CSAAWDRGYNEQFF TGCAGTGCTGCTTGGGACAGGGGGTACAATGAGCAGTTCTTC
- few TRBJ2-7 TRBV7-2 CASSPGTAPYEQYF TGTGCCAGCAGCCCAGGGACTGCTCCCTACGAGCAGTACTTC
- few TRBJ1-4 TRBV18 CASSPVPSEKLFF TGTGCCAGCTCACCAGTCCCGAGCGAAAAACTGTTTTTT
- few TRBJ2-4 TRBV4-3 CASSQSSGSMNIQYF TGCGCCAGCAGCCAAAGTTCAGGGAGTATGAACATTCAGTACTTC
TRBD1 - TRBJ1-1 TRBV10-3 CAISEQGADTEAFF TGTGCCATCAGTGAGCAGGGGGCGGACACTGAAGCTTTCTTT
TRBD2 - TRBJ2-3 TRBV7-9 CASSFVAGGSTDTQYF TGTGCCAGCAGCTTTGTAGCGGGGGGGTCCACAGATACGCAGTATTTT
TRBD2 few TRBJ2-2 TRBV27 CASRRPGLANTGELFF TGTGCCAGCAGAAGACCGGGACTAGCGAACACCGGGGAGCTGTTTTTT
- few TRBJ2-7 TRBV4-1 CASSQVNSNYEQYF TGCGCCAGCAGCCAAGTGAACAGTAACTACGAGCAGTACTTC
- many TRBJ2-1 TRBV24-1 CATSDLPNEQFF TGTGCCACCAGTGATTTACCGAATGAGCAGTTCTTC
- few TRBJ1-1 TRBV6-5 CASSYSKAVNTEAFF TGTGCCAGCAGTTACTCCAAAGCAGTGAACACTGAAGCTTTCTTT
- - TRBJ2-1 TRBV7-3 CASSLLAKSSYNEQFF TGTGCCAGCAGCTTACTAGCGAAGAGCTCCTACAATGAGCAGTTCTTC
TRBD1 many TRBJ2-7 TRBV28 CASSLGTGGYEQYF TGTGCCAGCAGTTTAGGGACAGGGGGCTACGAGCAGTACTTC
TRBD2 - TRBJ2-7 TRBV27 CASSRAGGPPYEQYF TGTGCCAGCAGCCGAGCGGGAGGGCCCCCCTACGAGCAGTACTTC
- many TRBJ2-1 TRBV27 CASSLVGLYNEQFF TGTGCCAGCAGTTTAGTGGGACTTTACAATGAGCAGTTCTTC
- few TRBJ1-2 TRBV7-9 CASSFGETAYGYTF TGTGCCAGCAGCTTTGGAGAGACAGCCTATGGCTACACCTTC
TRBD1 - TRBJ2-5 TRBV20-1 CSAAGGAETQYF TGCAGTGCTGCAGGGGGCGCGGAGACCCAGTACTTC
- - TRBJ1-6 TRBV6-1 CASSEQLKVRSPLHF TGTGCCAGCAGTGAACAGCTAAAGGTTAGATCACCCCTCCACTTT
- - TRBJ2-7 TRBV6-1 CASSDKPFYEQYF TGTGCCAGCAGTGATAAACCCTTCTACGAGCAGTACTTC
- few TRBJ2-1 TRBV4-3 CASSQTRNNEQFF TGCGCCAGCAGCCAGACTAGAAACAATGAGCAGTTCTTC
- many TRBJ2-1 TRBV11-3 CASSPPGLYNEQFF TGTGCCAGCAGCCCTCCGGGCCTTTACAATGAGCAGTTCTTC
- many TRBJ2-4 TRBV7-9 CASTLSGGNIQYF TGTGCCAGCACCCTAAGTGGGGGAAACATTCAGTACTTC
- - TRBJ2-1 TRBV7-3 CASSLAAQNNEQFF TGTGCCAGCAGCTTAGCCGCTCAAAACAATGAGCAGTTCTTC
- many TRBJ2-5 TRBV7-2 CASSNRRGGMETQYF TGTGCCAGCAGCAACCGCAGGGGAGGGATGGAGACCCAGTACTTC
- - TRBJ2-3 TRBV4-3 CAISRLIDFTDTQYF TGCGCCATCAGCCGACTAATCGACTTCACAGATACGCAGTATTTT
TRBD2 many TRBJ2-1 TRBV25-1 CASSELGQRTSGSYNEQFF TGTGCCAGCAGTGAATTGGGGCAGCGTACTAGCGGGAGTTACAATGAGCAGTTCTTC
- few TRBJ2-5 TRBV5-5 CASSPDGWGKETQYF TGTGCCAGCAGTCCGGACGGTTGGGGAAAAGAGACCCAGTACTTC
TRBD1 - TRBJ1-2 TRBV2 CASAQGANGYTF TGTGCCAGCGCCCAGGGGGCGAATGGCTACACCTTC
- many TRBJ1-1 TRBV3-1 CASSPTTGNTEAFF TGTGCCAGCAGCCCCACGACAGGGAACACTGAAGCTTTCTTT
- few TRBJ2-5 TRBV6-1 CASAIGQAQETQYF TGTGCCAGCGCGATTGGGCAGGCACAAGAGACCCAGTACTTC
- few TRBJ2-7 TRBV21-1 CASSKVAGGPSYEQYF TGTGCCAGCAGCAAAGTAGCGGGAGGGCCTAGTTACGAGCAGTACTTC
- few TRBJ2-5 TRBV7-8 CASSLRSSSTNQETQYF TGTGCCAGCAGCTTAAGATCGTCTAGTACTAACCAAGAGACCCAGTACTTC
- - TRBJ2-7 TRBV19 CASPGTRFSYEQYF TGTGCCAGCCCGGGGACACGCTTTTCCTACGAGCAGTACTTC
- few TRBJ2-7 TRBV7-8 CASSLAGVHEQYF TGTGCCAGCAGCTTAGCAGGGGTGCACGAGCAGTACTTC
- many TRBJ2-7 TRBV14 CASSQAETLGEQYF TGTGCCAGCAGCCAAGCCGAGACGCTAGGGGAGCAGTACTTC
TRBD2 - TRBJ2-1 TRBV20-1 CSATDFSGSNEQFF TGCAGTGCTACTGATTTTAGCGGGAGCAATGAGCAGTTCTTC
- many TRBJ1-3 TRBV9 CASSVDPDTLSGNTIYF TGTGCCAGCAGCGTAGATCCGGACACTCTTTCTGGAAACACCATATATTTT
- - TRBJ1-2 TRBV6-5 CASSYQTVGYGYTF TGTGCCAGCAGTTACCAGACAGTGGGATATGGCTACACCTTC
- - TRBJ2-1 TRBV7-8 CASSLGPGSHNEQFF TGTGCCAGCAGCTTGGGGCCAGGGTCGCACAATGAGCAGTTCTTC
TRBD1 few TRBJ1-2 TRBV7-2 CASSLALPGGHYGYTF TGTGCCAGCAGCTTAGCGCTCCCAGGGGGCCACTATGGCTACACCTTC